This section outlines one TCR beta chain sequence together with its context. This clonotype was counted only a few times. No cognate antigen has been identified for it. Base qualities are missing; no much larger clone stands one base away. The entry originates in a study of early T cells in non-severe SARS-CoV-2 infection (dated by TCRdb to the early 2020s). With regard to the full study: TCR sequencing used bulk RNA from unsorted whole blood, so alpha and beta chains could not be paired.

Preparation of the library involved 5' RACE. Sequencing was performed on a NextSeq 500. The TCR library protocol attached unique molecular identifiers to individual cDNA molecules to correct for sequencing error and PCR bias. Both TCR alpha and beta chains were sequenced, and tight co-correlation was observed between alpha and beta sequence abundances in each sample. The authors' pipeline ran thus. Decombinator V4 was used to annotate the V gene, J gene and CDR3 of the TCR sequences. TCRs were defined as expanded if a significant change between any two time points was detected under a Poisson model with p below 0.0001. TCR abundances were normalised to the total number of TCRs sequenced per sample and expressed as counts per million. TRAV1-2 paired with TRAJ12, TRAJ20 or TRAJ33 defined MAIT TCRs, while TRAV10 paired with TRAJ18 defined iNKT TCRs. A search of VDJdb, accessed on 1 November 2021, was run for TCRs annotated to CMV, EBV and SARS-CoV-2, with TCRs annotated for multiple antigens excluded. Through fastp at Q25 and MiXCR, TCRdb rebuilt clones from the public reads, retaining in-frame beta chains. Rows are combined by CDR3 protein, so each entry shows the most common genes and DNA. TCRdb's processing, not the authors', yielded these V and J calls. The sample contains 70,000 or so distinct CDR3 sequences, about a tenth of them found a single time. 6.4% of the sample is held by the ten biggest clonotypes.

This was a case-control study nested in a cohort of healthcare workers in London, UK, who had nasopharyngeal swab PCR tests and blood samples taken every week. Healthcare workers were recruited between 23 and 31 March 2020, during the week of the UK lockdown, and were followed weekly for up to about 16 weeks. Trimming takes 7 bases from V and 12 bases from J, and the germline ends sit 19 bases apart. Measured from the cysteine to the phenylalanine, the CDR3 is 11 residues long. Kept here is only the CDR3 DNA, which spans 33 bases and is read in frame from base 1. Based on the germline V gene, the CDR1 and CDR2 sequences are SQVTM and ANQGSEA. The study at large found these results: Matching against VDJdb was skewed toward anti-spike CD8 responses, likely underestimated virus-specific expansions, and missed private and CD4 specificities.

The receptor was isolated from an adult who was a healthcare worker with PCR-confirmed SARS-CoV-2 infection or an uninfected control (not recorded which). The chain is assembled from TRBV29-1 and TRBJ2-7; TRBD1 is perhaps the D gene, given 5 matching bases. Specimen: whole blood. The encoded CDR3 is CSAGTSVGAYF. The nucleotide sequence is TGCAGCGCTGGTACTTCAGTTGGGGCGTACTTC.